Presented here are 5 T cell receptor beta chains from one specimen sequenced in a study of cytotoxic CD8 clonotypes in ibrutinib-treated CLL. Repertoires were generated with immunoSEQ multiplex PCR, while TCRdb's copy carries only in-frame clones and drops some. The sample carries some 140,000 clones, approximately 80% recorded once. The material sequenced was PBMCs, taken after 12 months of ibrutinib treatment. The receptor set was obtained from a human donor with chronic lymphocytic leukemia.

This clone has a single count. The chain is built from TRBV11-2 and TRBJ1-1; a possible D gene is TRBD1 (6 bases). With 2 bases removed from V and 1 base from J, the gap between germline ends came to 11 bases. Per the germline V gene, CDR1 is SGHAT and CDR2 is FQNNGV. The length of the CDR3 is 15 residues. The CDR3 loop is CASSLTGRRNTEAFF. The CDR3 DNA follows: TGTGCCAGCAGCTTAACAGGGAGAAGGAACACTGAAGCTTTCTTT.

This clone was picked up a small number of times. The chain is built from TRBV15 and TRBJ1-2, with D possibly TRBD1 on 5 matching bases. The germline V gene has CDR1 LNHNV and CDR2 YYDKDF (reference sequence). The CDR3 is made up of 14 amino acids. V was pared by 4 bases and J by 0 bases, with 9 bases between. The CDR3 reads CATSKGRSNYGYTF. The CDR3 DNA follows: TGTGCCACCAGCAAGGGACGGTCTAACTATGGCTACACCTTC.

The chain couples TRBV30 to TRBJ2-2; D ambiguous. The germline V and J ends were trimmed by 2 bases and 8 bases, with 12 bases remaining between them. Germline V gives CDR1 GTSNPN, CDR2 SVGIG (reference sequence). The CDR3 runs 13 residues. The CDR3 DNA sequence: TGTGCCTGGAGTTTAGACTTCTCTGGGGAGCTGTTTTTT. Translating it yields CAWSLDFSGELFF.

V gene TRBV4-3 combines with J gene TRBJ2-7; D call uncertain. Germline V lookup: CDR1 LGHNA, CDR2 YSLEER. CDR3 length: 14 residues. Trimming left V 0 bases short and J 0 bases short, with 6 bases between. The CDR3: CASSQDRYSYEQYF. CDR3 DNA sequence: TGCGCCAGCAGCCAAGACCGGTACTCCTACGAGCAGTACTTC.

This clone was observed a single time. The CDR3 nucleotides are TGTGCCTGGAGAGGCGGGAGGGCCTTTGAGCAGTTCTTC. This sequence encodes CAWRGGRAFEQFF. The chain has TRBV30 and TRBJ2-1; 9 positions agree with TRBD2. Germline V lookup: CDR1 GTSNPN, CDR2 SVGIG (reference sequence). V trimming: 3 bases; J trimming: 9 bases; junction bases outside the gene matches: 6. The CDR3 totals 13 residues.